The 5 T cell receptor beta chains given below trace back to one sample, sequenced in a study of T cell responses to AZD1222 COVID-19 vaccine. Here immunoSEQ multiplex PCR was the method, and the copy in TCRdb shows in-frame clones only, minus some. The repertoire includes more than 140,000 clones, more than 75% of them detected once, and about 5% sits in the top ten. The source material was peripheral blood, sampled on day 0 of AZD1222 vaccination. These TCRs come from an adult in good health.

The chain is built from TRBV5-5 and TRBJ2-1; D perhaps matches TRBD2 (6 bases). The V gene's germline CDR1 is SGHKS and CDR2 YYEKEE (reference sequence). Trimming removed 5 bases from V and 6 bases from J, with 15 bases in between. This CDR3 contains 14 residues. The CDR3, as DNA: TGTGCCAGCAGGTCGAGGGGTAGCGGCAATGAGCAGTTCTTC. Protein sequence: CASRSRGSGNEQFF. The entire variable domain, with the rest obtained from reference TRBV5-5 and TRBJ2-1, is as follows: DAGVTQSPTHLIKTRGQQVTLRCSPISGHKSVSWYQQVLGQGPQFIFQYYEKEERGRGNFPDRFSARQFPNYSSELNVNALLLGDSALYLCASRSRGSGNEQFFGPGTRLTVL.

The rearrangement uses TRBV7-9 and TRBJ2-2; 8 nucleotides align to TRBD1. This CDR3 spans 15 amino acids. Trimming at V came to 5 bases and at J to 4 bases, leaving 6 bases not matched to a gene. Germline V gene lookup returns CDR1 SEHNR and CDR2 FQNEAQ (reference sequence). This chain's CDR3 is CASSITGGFTGELFF. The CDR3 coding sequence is TGTGCCAGCAGCATTACAGGGGGTTTCACCGGGGAGCTGTTTTTT.

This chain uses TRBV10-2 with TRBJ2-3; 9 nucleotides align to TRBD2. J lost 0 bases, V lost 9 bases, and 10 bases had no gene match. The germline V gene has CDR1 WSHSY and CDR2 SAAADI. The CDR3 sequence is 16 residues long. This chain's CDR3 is CASRDLAGTSTDTQYF. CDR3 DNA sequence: TGCGCCAGTCGTGATCTAGCGGGAACTAGCACAGATACGCAGTATTTT.

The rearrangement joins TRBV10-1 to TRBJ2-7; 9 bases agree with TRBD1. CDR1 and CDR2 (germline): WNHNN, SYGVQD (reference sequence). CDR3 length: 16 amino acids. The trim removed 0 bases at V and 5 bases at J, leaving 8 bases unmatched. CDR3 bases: TGCGCCAGCAGTGAGTCCGCCGGGACAGGGAAACACGAGCAGTACTTC. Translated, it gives CASSESAGTGKHEQYF.

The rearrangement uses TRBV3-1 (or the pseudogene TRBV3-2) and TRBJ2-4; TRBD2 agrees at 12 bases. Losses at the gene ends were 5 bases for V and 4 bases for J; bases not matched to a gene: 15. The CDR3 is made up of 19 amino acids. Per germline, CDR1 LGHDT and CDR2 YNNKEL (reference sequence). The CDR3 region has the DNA TGTGCCAGCAGCTCCGAGACTAGCGGGAGTCCCGACCCGAAAAACATTCAGTACTTC. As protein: CASSSETSGSPDPKNIQYF.